The rows below give T cell receptor beta chains drawn from one sample of a study of Ad26.COV2.S vaccination and SARS-CoV-2 variants. TCRdb's table, derived via immunoSEQ multiplex PCR, lists solely in-frame clones and lacks some. Of 440,000 or so clones listed, 90% are singletons. Specimen: peripheral blood, collected in a trial of Ad26.COV2.S vaccine versus placebo. These receptors originate from a person between 18 and 65 years old who received the Ad26.COV2.S COVID-19 vaccine or a placebo. Both conserved end residues are part of each CDR3. The order of the fields is J gene, V gene, D gene, clone size, CDR3 protein, CDR3 DNA. A D gene is named only where the DNA matches it firmly. Some rows mark clone size as missing; the rest say once, few, many or name a class of expanded clone.

J: TRBJ2-7
V: TRBV7-2
D: TRBD2
size: .
CDR3: CASSPGGGTSFYEQYF
DNA: TGTGCCAGCAGCCCAGGAGGGGGGACTAGCTTCTACGAGCAGTACTTC

J: TRBJ2-3
V: TRBV5-1
D: .
size: .
CDR3: CASSPTGTSTDTQYF
DNA: TGCGCCAGCAGCCCAACCGGGACTAGCACAGATACGCAGTATTTT

J: TRBJ2-1
V: TRBV14
D: .
size: once
CDR3: CASSQDPGTFYNEQFF
DNA: TGTGCCAGCAGCCAAGATCCCGGGACTTTTTACAATGAGCAGTTCTTC

J: TRBJ2-1
V: TRBV28
D: .
size: once
CDR3: CASRAPESSYNEQFF
DNA: TGTGCCAGCAGGGCGCCTGAAAGCTCCTACAATGAGCAGTTCTTC

J: TRBJ1-2
V: TRBV9
D: .
size: .
CDR3: CASSVGDGANYGYTF
DNA: TGTGCCAGCAGCGTAGGGGACGGCGCTAACTATGGCTACACCTTC

J: TRBJ1-6
V: TRBV9
D: .
size: .
CDR3: CASSVGRVGNSPLHF
DNA: TGTGCCAGCAGCGTAGGGCGGGTTGGGAATTCACCCCTCCACTTT

J: TRBJ2-3
V: TRBV19
D: .
size: .
CDR3: CASTGLDTSTDTQYF
DNA: TGTGCCAGTACCGGTCTCGACACTAGCACAGATACGCAGTATTTT

J: TRBJ2-2
V: TRBV7-9
D: .
size: .
CDR3: CASIPSSQRRITGELFF
DNA: TGTGCCAGCATCCCCAGTTCCCAGCGGCGAATCACCGGGGAGCTGTTTTTT

J: TRBJ2-1
V: TRBV5-4
D: .
size: .
CDR3: CASSLGQGGWNEQFF
DNA: TGTGCCAGCAGCTTGGGGCAGGGGGGATGGAATGAGCAGTTCTTC

J: TRBJ1-2
V: TRBV6-1
D: .
size: once
CDR3: CASSENNYGYTF
DNA: TGTGCCAGCAGTGAAAATAACTATGGCTACACCTTC

J: TRBJ2-7
V: TRBV15
D: TRBD1
size: .
CDR3: CATSRKGQGGYEQYF
DNA: TGTGCCACCAGCAGGAAGGGACAGGGAGGCTACGAGCAGTACTTC

J: TRBJ2-7
V: TRBV19
D: TRBD1
size: .
CDR3: CASNTGTGSYEQYF
DNA: TGTGCCAGTAACACCGGGACAGGTTCCTACGAGCAGTACTTC

J: TRBJ2-3
V: TRBV11-2
D: .
size: .
CDR3: CASSLEQGLGTDTQYF
DNA: TGTGCCAGCAGCTTAGAGCAGGGGCTGGGCACAGATACGCAGTATTTT

J: TRBJ2-1
V: TRBV5-5
D: TRBD2
size: .
CDR3: CASSLEGSGMLDEQFF
DNA: TGTGCCAGCAGCTTGGAGGGTAGCGGGATGCTCGATGAGCAGTTCTTC

J: TRBJ2-1
V: TRBV27
D: TRBD1
size: once
CDR3: CASSLLQGAYNEQFF
DNA: TGTGCCAGCAGTTTACTCCAGGGGGCCTACAATGAGCAGTTCTTC

J: TRBJ2-1
V: TRBV27
D: TRBD2
size: .
CDR3: CASSPTSGRIEQFF
DNA: TGTGCCAGCAGCCCGACTAGCGGGAGAATTGAGCAGTTCTTC

J: TRBJ1-2
V: TRBV5-1
D: TRBD1
size: .
CDR3: CASSPDRPNYGYTF
DNA: TGCGCCAGCAGCCCGGACAGGCCAAACTATGGCTACACCTTC

J: TRBJ1-1
V: TRBV2
D: TRBD1
size: once
CDR3: CASSERQGGTEAFF
DNA: TGTGCCAGCAGTGAAAGGCAGGGGGGCACTGAAGCTTTCTTT

J: TRBJ2-1
V: TRBV9
D: .
size: .
CDR3: CASSVTKEGGQFF
DNA: TGTGCCAGCAGCGTTACGAAGGAGGGCGGGCAGTTCTTC

J: TRBJ2-7
V: TRBV10-3
D: TRBD1
size: .
CDR3: CATYTGQGSYEQYF
DNA: TGTGCCACCTACACCGGACAGGGCTCCTACGAGCAGTACTTC

J: TRBJ1-5
V: TRBV7-8
D: TRBD1
size: .
CDR3: CASSVRQGGQPQHF
DNA: TGTGCCAGCAGCGTACGACAGGGGGGTCAGCCCCAGCATTTT

J: TRBJ1-5
V: TRBV2
D: .
size: few
CDR3: CASSGVRGSNQPQHF
DNA: TGTGCCAGCAGTGGGGTAAGGGGTAGCAATCAGCCCCAGCATTTT

J: TRBJ2-7
V: TRBV7-9
D: .
size: .
CDR3: CASSLDSGEQYF
DNA: TGTGCCAGCAGCTTAGATTCGGGCGAGCAGTACTTC

J: TRBJ1-6
V: TRBV28
D: TRBD1
size: .
CDR3: CASSDVDRDNSPLHF
DNA: TGTGCCAGCAGCGACGTGGACAGGGACAATTCACCCCTCCACTTT

J: TRBJ2-7
V: TRBV24-1
D: .
size: .
CDR3: CATSGGTSYEQYF
DNA: TGTGCCACCAGTGGGGGGACTTCATACGAGCAGTACTTC

J: TRBJ1-5
V: TRBV28
D: .
size: .
CDR3: CASSLHQGSNQPQHF
DNA: TGTGCCAGCAGTCTCCACCAGGGTAGCAATCAGCCCCAGCATTTT

J: TRBJ1-1
V: TRBV18
D: .
size: once
CDR3: CASSSQQGWDTEAFF
DNA: TGTGCCAGCTCATCGCAGCAAGGGTGGGACACTGAAGCTTTCTTT

J: TRBJ2-5
V: TRBV7-9
D: .
size: .
CDR3: CASSHPPVKSSAETQYF
DNA: TGTGCCAGCAGCCACCCACCAGTAAAATCATCCGCGGAGACCCAGTACTTC

J: TRBJ2-5
V: TRBV21-1
D: .
size: .
CDR3: CASSKEGLGETQYF
DNA: TGTGCCAGCAGCAAAGAAGGATTAGGGGAGACCCAGTACTTC

J: TRBJ2-2
V: TRBV9
D: TRBD2
size: .
CDR3: CASSASSGVNTGELFF
DNA: TGTGCCAGCAGCGCGTCTAGCGGAGTAAACACCGGGGAGCTGTTTTTT

J: TRBJ1-1
V: TRBV18
D: .
size: .
CDR3: CASSRGRNTEAFF
DNA: TGTGCCAGCTCGAGGGGACGGAACACTGAAGCTTTCTTT

J: TRBJ1-2
V: TRBV7-9
D: .
size: .
CDR3: CASSSSGVNYGYTF
DNA: TGTGCCAGCAGCTCCTCTGGCGTTAACTATGGCTACACCTTC

J: TRBJ2-4
V: TRBV7-3
D: TRBD1
size: .
CDR3: CASSPDRAGIQYF
DNA: TGTGCCAGCAGCCCCGACAGGGCTGGCATTCAGTACTTC

J: TRBJ2-1
V: TRBV14
D: TRBD2
size: .
CDR3: CASSQRTSHNEQFF
DNA: TGTGCCAGCAGCCAAAGGACTAGCCACAATGAGCAGTTCTTC

J: TRBJ1-2
V: TRBV27
D: TRBD1
size: .
CDR3: CASSLGTGYGYTF
DNA: TGTGCCAGCAGTTTAGGGACAGGATACGGCTACACCTTC

J: TRBJ2-3
V: TRBV12-3/TRBV12-4
D: .
size: .
CDR3: CASRDRTDTQYF
DNA: TGTGCCAGCAGGGATCGCACAGATACGCAGTATTTT